This T cell receptor beta chain was retrieved from a study of CD8 T cells in Susac syndrome. The CDR3 totals 12 residues. The V gene lost 4 bases and the J gene lost 5 bases, with 6 bases spanning the gap. Looked up from germline, CDR1 is SQVTM and CDR2 is ANQGSEA. RNA totalling about 0.45 to 1 ug underwent reverse transcription with random hexamers. The amplification used immunoSEQ multiplex PCR on TCR beta CDR3; it spanned 54 Vbeta and 13 Jbeta. TCRdb analysed the immunoSEQ multiplex PCR reads with MiXCR anew, one entry per CDR3 protein. Found here are a few hundred thousand distinct CDR3 sequences, about 90% of them singletons; the top ten hold 0.065%. The multiple sclerosis control group comprised treatment-naive patients with stable or active relapsing-remitting disease.

The clonotype originates from a human donor with multiple sclerosis. This chain joins TRBV29-1 and TRBJ1-6; the D is unclear. Sample: CD4+ T cells from PBMCs. CDR3 in amino acids: CSVGVDNSPLHF. The CDR3 bases are TGCAGCGTTGGGGTAGATAATTCACCCCTCCACTTT.